The 4 T cell receptor beta chains reported below all come from one sample, sequenced in a study of STAT5B mutations in CD4+ large granular lymphocyte leukemia. The repertoire was sequenced with immunoSEQ multiplex PCR; TCRdb's copy has only in-frame clones and lacks some. Of around 30,000 clones listed, under 80% are singletons. Sequenced input: CD4+ T cells from blood buffy coats. The receptors derive from a human donor in good health.

The V gene is TRBV6-1, the J gene TRBJ1-2; no reliable D call. The CDR3 covers 14 residues. CDR1 MNHNS and CDR2 SASEGT come from the germline V gene. V shed 8 bases and J shed 8 bases, with 21 bases lying between them. The CDR3 coding sequence is TGTGCCAGCGGCCCGACGGGTAGGCCCCGCGGCTACACCTTC. This gives the protein CASGPTGRPRGYTF.

Points on this clone: Other DNA variants within this sample encode the same CDR3. This sequence joins TRBV5-1 and TRBJ1-1; D not certain. With 0 bases removed from V and 1 base from J, the gap between germline ends came to 7 bases. Germline V lookup: CDR1 SGHRS, CDR2 YFSETQ. The CDR3 runs to 14 residues. The CDR3 coding sequence is TGCGCCAGCAGCTTGGGGCAGGCGAACACTGAAGCTTTCTTT. It yields the protein CASSLGQANTEAFF.

The CDR3 DNA is TGTGCCAGCAGCTCGGGACTAGCGGGAGCCGAGCAGTACTTC. Encoded protein: CASSSGLAGAEQYF. V is TRBV7-9 and J is TRBJ2-7; 14 bases align to TRBD2. Trimming cost V 4 bases and J 6 bases; bases outside gene matches: 2. This CDR3 has 14 amino acids. CDR1 and CDR2 (germline): SEHNR, FQNEAQ (reference sequence).

This chain links TRBV2 with TRBJ1-4; 12 bases map to TRBD1. V lost 8 bases, J lost 8 bases, and 6 bases stayed unmatched. Germline-derived CDR1 and CDR2 are SNHLY and FYNNEI. There are 14 residues in the CDR3. The DNA for the CDR3 is TGTGCCAGCGGGGGACAGGGGGCAGGGGAAAAACTGTTTTTT. Translating it yields CASGGQGAGEKLFF.